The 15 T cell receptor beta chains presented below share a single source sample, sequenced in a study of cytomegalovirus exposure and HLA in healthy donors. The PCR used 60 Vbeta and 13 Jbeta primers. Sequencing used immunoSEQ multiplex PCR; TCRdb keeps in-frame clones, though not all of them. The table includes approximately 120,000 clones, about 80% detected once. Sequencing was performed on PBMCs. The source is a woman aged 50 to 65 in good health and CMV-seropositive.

The CDR3 is CASSLARLGGHNEQFF. In nucleotides, the CDR3 is TGTGCCAGCAGCTTAGCCCGACTAGGCGGGCACAATGAGCAGTTCTTC. The gene calls are TRBV7-3 and TRBJ2-1, with D perhaps TRBD2 (6 bases). CDR1 and CDR2 from the germline V gene are SGHTA and FQGTGA. The CDR3 has 16 residues. Trimming cost V 2 bases and J 5 bases, with 16 bases left between them.

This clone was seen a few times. The CDR3 region has the DNA TGCGCCAGCAGCCAAGATCTAGGGACAGGGGCGAATGGCTACACCTTC. It specifies CASSQDLGTGANGYTF. The genes are TRBV4-3 and TRBJ1-2; 10 bases align to TRBD1. The length of the CDR3 is 16 residues. J gave up 6 bases and V 0 bases, and 7 bases lay outside the gene matches. Per the germline V gene, CDR1 is LGHNA and CDR2 is YSLEER.

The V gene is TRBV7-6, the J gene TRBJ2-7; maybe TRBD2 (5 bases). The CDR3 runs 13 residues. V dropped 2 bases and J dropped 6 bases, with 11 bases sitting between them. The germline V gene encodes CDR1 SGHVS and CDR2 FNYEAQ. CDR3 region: CASSLLASTEQYF. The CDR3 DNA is TGTGCCAGCAGCTTACTGGCTAGCACCGAGCAGTACTTC.

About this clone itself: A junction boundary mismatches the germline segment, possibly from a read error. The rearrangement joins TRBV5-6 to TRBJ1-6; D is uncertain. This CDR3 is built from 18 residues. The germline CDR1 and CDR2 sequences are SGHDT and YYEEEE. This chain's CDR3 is CASGLGPVPGYPNSPLHF. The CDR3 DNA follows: TGTGCCAGCGGCTTGGGTCCTGTCCCCGGGTACCCCAATTCACCCCTCCACTTT.

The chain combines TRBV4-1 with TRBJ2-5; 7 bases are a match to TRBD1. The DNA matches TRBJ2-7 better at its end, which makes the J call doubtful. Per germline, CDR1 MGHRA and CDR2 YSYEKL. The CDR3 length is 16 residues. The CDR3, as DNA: TGCGCCAGCAGCCAAGGGGACAGACGAACCGACTACGAGCAGTACTTC. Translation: CASSQGDRRTDYEQYF.

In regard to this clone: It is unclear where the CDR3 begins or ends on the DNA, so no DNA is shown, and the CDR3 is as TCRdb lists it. The CDR3 region is CASSRGFFGQGAGELFF. The chain employs TRBV13 and TRBJ2-2; the table's TRBD1 call for D was not verified on the DNA. Germline V gene sequence: CDR1 PRHDT, CDR2 FYEKMQ (reference sequence). The CDR3 region is 17 residues in length, termini included.

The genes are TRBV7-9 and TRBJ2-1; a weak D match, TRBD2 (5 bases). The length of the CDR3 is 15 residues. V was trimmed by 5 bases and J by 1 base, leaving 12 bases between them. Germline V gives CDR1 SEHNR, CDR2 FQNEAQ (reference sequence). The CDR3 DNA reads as TGTGCCAGCAGCGAGGACTCCCTTTCCTACAATGAGCAGTTCTTC. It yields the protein CASSEDSLSYNEQFF.

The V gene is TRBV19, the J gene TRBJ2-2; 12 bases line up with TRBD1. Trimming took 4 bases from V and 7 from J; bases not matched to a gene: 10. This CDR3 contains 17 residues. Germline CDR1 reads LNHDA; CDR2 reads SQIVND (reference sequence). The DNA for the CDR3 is TGTGCCAGTAGTAGGGACAGGGGGCCGAAAGAGGGCGGGGAGCTGTTTTTT. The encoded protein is CASSRDRGPKEGGELFF.

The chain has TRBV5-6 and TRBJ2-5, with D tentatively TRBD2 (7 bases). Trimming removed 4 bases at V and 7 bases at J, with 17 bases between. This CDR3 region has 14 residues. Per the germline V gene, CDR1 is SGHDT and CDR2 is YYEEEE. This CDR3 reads CASSPKGGGTTQYF. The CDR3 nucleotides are TGTGCCAGCAGCCCTAAAGGGGGAGGGACGACCCAGTACTTC.

For the CDR3, the DNA is TGTGCCAGTAGTATCGGTGGCCAAGAGACCCAGTACTTC. It yields the protein CASSIGGQETQYF. The genes are TRBV19 and TRBJ2-5; no definite D call. The CDR3 totals 13 residues. Trimming removed 3 bases at V and 1 base at J, with 6 bases between. The V gene's germline CDR1 is LNHDA and CDR2 SQIVND (reference sequence).

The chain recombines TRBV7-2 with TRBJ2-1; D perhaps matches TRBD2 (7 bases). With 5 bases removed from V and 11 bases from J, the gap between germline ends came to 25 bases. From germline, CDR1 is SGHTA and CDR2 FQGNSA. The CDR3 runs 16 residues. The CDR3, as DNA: TGTGCCAGCAGCCTTAGGGGTGCGGGGGCCGTTGTTAAGCAGTTCTTC. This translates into CASSLRGAGAVVKQFF.

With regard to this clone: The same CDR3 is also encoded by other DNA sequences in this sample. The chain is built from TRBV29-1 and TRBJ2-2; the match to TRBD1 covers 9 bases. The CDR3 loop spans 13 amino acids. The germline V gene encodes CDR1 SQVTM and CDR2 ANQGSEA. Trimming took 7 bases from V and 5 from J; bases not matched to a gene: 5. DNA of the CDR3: TGCAGCGGAACAGGGGGCGATACCGGGGAGCTGTTTTTT. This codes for CSGTGGDTGELFF.

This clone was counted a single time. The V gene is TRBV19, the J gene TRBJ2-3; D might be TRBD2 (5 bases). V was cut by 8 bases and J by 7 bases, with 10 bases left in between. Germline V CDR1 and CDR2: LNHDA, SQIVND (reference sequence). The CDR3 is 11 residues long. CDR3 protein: CASHEGYTQYF. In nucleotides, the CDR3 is TGTGCCAGTCATGAGGGCTATACGCAGTATTTT.

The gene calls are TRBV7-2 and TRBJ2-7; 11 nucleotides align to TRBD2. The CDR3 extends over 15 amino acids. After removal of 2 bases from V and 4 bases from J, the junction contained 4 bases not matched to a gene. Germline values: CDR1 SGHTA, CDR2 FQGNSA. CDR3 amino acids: CASSLRLAGLYEQYF. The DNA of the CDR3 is TGTGCCAGCAGCTTAAGACTAGCGGGATTATACGAGCAGTACTTC. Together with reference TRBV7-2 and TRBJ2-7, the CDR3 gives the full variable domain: GAGVSQSPSNKVTEKGKDVELRCDPISGHTALYWYRQSLGQGLEFLIYFQGNSAPDKSGLPSDRFSAERTGGSVSTLTIQRTQQEDSAVYLCASSLRLAGLYEQYFGPGTRLTVT.

CDR3 nucleotide sequence: TGTGCCAGCAGCCTGACAGGGCCTTGGTATGATGAGCAGTTCTTC. Amino acid sequence: CASSLTGPWYDEQFF. The chain links TRBV7-2 to TRBJ2-1, with 7 bases matching TRBD1. The length of the CDR3 is 15 residues. The V and J ends lost 5 bases and 8 bases, in that order; junction bases with no gene match: 12. The germline gives CDR1 SGHTA, CDR2 FQGNSA. Filled out from reference TRBV7-2 and TRBJ2-1, the complete variable domain reads GAGVSQSPSNKVTEKGKDVELRCDPISGHTALYWYRQSLGQGLEFLIYFQGNSAPDKSGLPSDRFSAERTGGSVSTLTIQRTQQEDSAVYLCASSLTGPWYDEQFFGPGTRLTVL.